The 21 T cell receptor beta chains given below trace back to one sample, sequenced in a study of shared T cell receptors in the human thymus. Profiled with immunoSEQ multiplex PCR; TCRdb holds only in-frame clones, not every one. The repertoire holds approximately 68,000 clones, roughly 96% seen once, with roughly 0.033% in the top ten. Sequenced input: thymocytes. Receptors originate from a human donor.

V and J are TRBV7-6 and TRBJ2-7; 10 bases line up with TRBD2. V lost 5 bases to trimming and J lost 0 bases; unmatched junction nucleotides: 10. Germline V lookup: CDR1 SGHVS, CDR2 FNYEAQ. The CDR3 runs 17 residues. In DNA form, the CDR3 reads TGTGCCAGCAGCGACCGATCCACTAGCGGGGACTCCTACGAGCAGTACTTC. Its protein product is CASSDRSTSGDSYEQYF.

The chain combines TRBV29-1 with TRBJ1-2; TRBD1 might be the D (5 bases). The CDR3 has 13 residues. Trimming cost V 7 bases and J 1 base, with 13 bases left between them. The germline gives CDR1 SQVTM, CDR2 ANQGSEA. The CDR3 reads CSAPTQGNYGYTF. CDR3 sequence (DNA): TGCAGCGCCCCCACGCAGGGTAACTATGGCTACACCTTC.

The table lists this clone with a few counts. Written as DNA, the CDR3 is TGCGCCAGCAGCCAAGACTCGGAGACCCAGTACTTC. Translated: CASSQDSETQYF. The chain carries TRBV4-3 and TRBJ2-5; the D is unclear. Germline assignment: CDR1 LGHNA and CDR2 YSLEER. With 0 bases removed from V and 5 bases from J, the gap between germline ends came to 4 bases. CDR3 size: 12 residues.

The count of this clone is one. V and J are TRBV6-1 and TRBJ2-3; D uncertain. Germline V CDR1 and CDR2: MNHNS, SASEGT. The CDR3 is made up of 15 amino acids. Deletions cut 6 bases from V and 2 bases from J, with 15 bases between. CDR3 sequence reads: CASRVESSSTDTQYF. The CDR3 nucleotides are TGTGCCAGCAGGGTGGAATCTTCCTCCACAGATACGCAGTATTTT.

The chain links TRBV4-1 to TRBJ2-5; possibly TRBD2 for D (5 bases). The CDR3 spans 14 residues. Trimming took off 2 bases at V and 1 base at J, with 8 bases between the two ends. Germline CDR1 MGHRA, CDR2 YSYEKL. This chain's CDR3 is CASSQNEGQETQYF. For the CDR3, the DNA is TGCGCCAGCAGCCAAAACGAGGGCCAAGAGACCCAGTACTTC.

V is TRBV4-3 and J is TRBJ1-1; D not certain. There are 15 residues in the CDR3. Germline lookup yields CDR1 LGHNA and CDR2 YSLEER. V gave up 0 bases and J gave up 2 bases, with 10 bases separating them. The CDR3 loop reads CASSQDRAANTEAFF. The CDR3 DNA reads TGCGCCAGCAGCCAAGATCGGGCAGCCAACACTGAAGCTTTCTTT.

This sequence joins TRBV5-1 and TRBJ2-1; 8 positions agree with TRBD1. Germline CDR1 reads SGHRS; CDR2 reads YFSETQ. The CDR3 length is 14 residues. Trimming cost V 4 bases and J 8 bases; bases outside gene matches: 8. CDR3 nucleotides: TGCGCCAGCAGCCCAGGACAGGGTAGCCATGAGCAGTTCTTC. This sequence encodes CASSPGQGSHEQFF.

The chain links TRBV5-1 to TRBJ1-3; 9 nucleotides align to TRBD1. The CDR3 has 18 amino acids. The V gene end was trimmed by 4 bases and the J gene end by 0 bases; junction bases not matched to a gene: 11. The germline CDR1 and CDR2 sequences are SGHRS and YFSETQ. The CDR3 nucleotides read TGCGCCAGCAGCCCTGGGCAACAGGGGGCTCTCTCTGGAAACACCATATATTTT. Protein: CASSPGQQGALSGNTIYF.

The V call is TRBV11-1, the J call TRBJ2-7, with 10 bases that match TRBD2. Germline CDR1 and CDR2: SGHAT and FQDESV (reference sequence). This CDR3 region has 16 residues. Unmatched junction bases numbered 12, after V lost 3 bases and J lost 7 bases. The CDR3 DNA sequence: TGTGCCAGCAGCTTCCGGACTAGCGGACGTTCGGGTGAGCAGTACTTC. Protein product: CASSFRTSGRSGEQYF.

CDR3 coding DNA: TGTGCCAGCAGCTCCGGCCTCGTGAACCAGTACTTC. It specifies CASSSGLVNQYF. The chain carries TRBV14 and TRBJ2-5; D not resolved. CDR1 is SGHDN, CDR2 FVKESK, per germline. Between the trimmed V and J ends, which lost 5 bases and 10 bases, there was a span of 14 bases. This CDR3 is 12 amino acids long.

The chain combines TRBV5-4 with TRBJ2-3, with 9 bases aligning to TRBD2. Germline V CDR1 and CDR2: SGHNT, YYREEE (reference sequence). After removal of 5 bases from V and 13 bases from J, the junction contained 8 bases not matched to a gene. The CDR3 consists of 12 residues. CDR3 sequence reads: CASSLAGALKYF. The CDR3 DNA follows: TGTGCCAGCAGTTTAGCGGGGGCACTTAAGTATTTT.

The chain employs TRBV5-4 and TRBJ2-7; 15 bases agree with TRBD2. CDR1 and CDR2 from the germline V gene are SGHNT and YYREEE (reference sequence). V was pared by 4 bases and J by 6 bases, with 11 bases of the junction left unmatched. The CDR3 is made up of 17 amino acids. The CDR3, as DNA: TGTGCCAGCAGCGCCCTAGGACTAGCGGGGGGGCGGATCGAGCAGTACTTC. Residues: CASSALGLAGGRIEQYF. Combining the CDR3 with reference TRBV5-4 and TRBJ2-7 gives the whole variable domain ETGVTQSPTHLIKTRGQQVTLRCSSQSGHNTVSWYQQALGQGPQFIFQYYREEENGRGNFPPRFSGLQFPNYSSELNVNALELDDSALYLCASSALGLAGGRIEQYFGPGTRLTVT.

The chain carries TRBV9 and TRBJ2-5, with 8 bases identical to TRBD2. The CDR3 is 17 amino acids. CDR1 is SGDLS, CDR2 YYNGEE, per germline. J lost 0 bases, V lost 4 bases, and 11 bases had no gene match. CDR3 loop: CASSLPREGAYQETQYF. Written as DNA, the CDR3 is TGTGCCAGCAGCCTCCCTCGGGAGGGCGCCTACCAAGAGACCCAGTACTTC.

This chain joins TRBV18 and TRBJ2-7; the D gene is possibly TRBD1 (6 bases). Germline loops: CDR1 KGHSH, CDR2 LQKENI. The CDR3 spans 14 residues. Trimming took 3 bases from V and 0 from J, leaving 9 bases between them. The CDR3 DNA follows: TGTGCCAGCTCACCCAGGGGAACCTCCTACGAGCAGTACTTC. Protein: CASSPRGTSYEQYF.

This chain joins TRBV9 and TRBJ1-3, with D uncertain. The V gene's germline CDR1 is SGDLS and CDR2 YYNGEE. Trimming shortened V by 4 bases and J by 1 base, and 12 bases separated the two germline ends. The CDR3 runs to 15 residues. Here the CDR3 DNA reads TGTGCCAGCAGCAATACAAGGGAGTCTGGAAACACCATATATTTT. Amino acids: CASSNTRESGNTIYF.

This rearrangement joins TRBV18 to TRBJ2-3; no reliable D call. Germline V gene data show CDR1 as KGHSH and CDR2 as LQKENI. The CDR3 has 15 amino acids. Trimming removed 0 bases at V and 2 bases at J, with 9 bases between. CDR3 protein: CASSPPRSSTDTQYF. CDR3 bases: TGTGCCAGCTCACCACCCCGGAGCTCCACAGATACGCAGTATTTT.

The genes are TRBV4-1 and TRBJ1-5; TRBD1 might be the D (5 bases). Germline CDR1 is MGHRA and CDR2 is YSYEKL. V was trimmed by 3 bases and J by 9 bases, leaving 12 bases between them. The CDR3 covers 13 residues. This chain's CDR3 is CASSHSSRGPQHF. CDR3 DNA: TGCGCCAGCAGCCATTCCTCGAGGGGGCCCCAGCATTTT.

The chain has TRBV28 and TRBJ1-6; 9 bases align to TRBD1. The CDR3 has 18 amino acids. Germline-derived CDR1 and CDR2 are MDHEN and SYDVKM. Trimming cost V 7 bases and J 9 bases; bases outside gene matches: 19. The CDR3 DNA reads TGTGCCAGCACGCCGGACAGGGGTGGAATAGGGGAAACTTCACCCCTCCACTTT. Its protein is CASTPDRGGIGETSPLHF.

This rearrangement joins TRBV18 to TRBJ2-7, with TRBD1 matching 10 bases. CDR3 length: 15 amino acids. V lost 3 bases and J lost 2; bases outside the gene matches: 4. From germline, CDR1 is KGHSH and CDR2 LQKENI. CDR3 nucleotides: TGTGCCAGCTCACCCGGACAGGGGGGCACCTACGAGCAGTACTTC. Its translation is CASSPGQGGTYEQYF.

The chain is built from TRBV6-6 and TRBJ2-6; 7 bases fit TRBD1. The V segment lost 8 bases and the J segment 2 bases; nucleotides outside the gene matches: 9. The germline V gene has CDR1 MNHNY and CDR2 SVGAGI (reference sequence). This CDR3 is built from 16 residues. The CDR3 nucleotides are TGTGCCAGCGTTGAGGCAGGGGGTCCTGGGGCCAACGTCCTGACTTTC. Protein: CASVEAGGPGANVLTF.

There are a few counts of this clone. The J gene is TRBJ1-2, the V gene TRBV28; TRBD1 might be the D (5 bases). From germline, CDR1 is MDHEN and CDR2 SYDVKM. The CDR3 covers 17 residues. V lost 5 bases to trimming and J lost 4 bases, with 23 bases between them. The CDR3 spells CASSKCLGEAKLYGYTF. CDR3 coding DNA: TGTGCCAGCAGTAAATGCCTAGGGGAGGCCAAGCTCTATGGCTACACCTTC.